This T cell receptor beta chain originates from a study of identifying expanded T cells in peripheral blood. TCRdb's table, derived via immunoSEQ multiplex PCR, lists solely in-frame clones and lacks some. The table shows some 78,000 clones, with around 83% occurring only once. Germline CDR1 reads LNHDA; CDR2 reads SQIVND (reference sequence). The CDR3 loop spans 18 amino acids. The V gene lost 5 bases and the J gene lost 0 bases, with 20 bases spanning the gap. This TCR derives from a person between 18 and 69 years old in good health. The sample comprised blood. The chain links TRBV19 to TRBJ1-3; D gene ambiguous. The CDR3 DNA is TGTGCCAGTAGTGCCTCTTCTTGGGGTACCGACTCTGGAAACACCATATATTTT. Its translation: CASSASSWGTDSGNTIYF.